The 13 T cell receptor beta chains below all came from one sample that was sequenced in a study of T cell repertoires in cytomegalovirus infection. TCRdb ran MiXCR on the reads and lists one entry per CDR3 protein. Of almost 550,000 distinct CDR3 sequences listed, 15% to 20% are singletons. Sequences were obtained from CD8+ T cells from PBMCs. These receptors were taken from a human donor in good health (CMV status not recorded). Some clones in this sample may be carry-over from other donors' samples.

In its sample, this clonotype was seen a few times. The chain combines TRBV10-3 with TRBJ2-7, with D perhaps TRBD2 (5 bases). The CDR3 contains 11 residues. The V gene's germline CDR1 is ENHRY and CDR2 SYGVKD. V gave up 10 bases and J gave up 4 bases, with 11 bases separating them. This CDR3 is CATTREYEQYF. The CDR3, as DNA: TGTGCCACAACGAGGGAGTACGAGCAGTACTTC.

This clonotype came up a few times. The rearrangement uses TRBV28 and TRBJ2-7; D may match TRBD1 or TRBD2 (5 bases each). This CDR3 comprises 12 residues. The V end was cut by 4 bases, the J end by 6 bases, with 10 bases between. The V gene's germline CDR1 is MDHEN and CDR2 SYDVKM. This chain's CDR3 is CASSSIGGEQYF. In DNA form, the CDR3 reads TGTGCCAGCAGTTCGATTGGGGGCGAGCAGTACTTC.

A remark on this clonotype: This could be a read error, since a much larger clone is one nucleotide away. The chain employs TRBV7-6 and TRBJ1-2; D unresolved. The CDR3 sequence is 17 residues long. V was cut by 3 bases and J by 4 bases, with 21 bases left in between. Per the germline V gene, CDR1 is SGHVS and CDR2 is FNYEAQ. CDR3 sequence (DNA): TGTGCCAGCAGCTTGGGTACCCTAGCGGGGTGCGGCTATGGCTACACCTTC. It encodes CASSLGTLAGCGYGYTF.

This clonotype came up many times. V and J are TRBV6-4 and TRBJ2-3, with 10 positions matching TRBD2. CDR3 size: 15 residues. The junction had 9 bases not matched to a gene; V was cut back by 6 bases and J by 6 bases. CDR1 is MRHNA and CDR2 is SNTAGT in the germline V gene. The CDR3 spells CASREEAGGRDTQYF. The CDR3 coding sequence is TGTGCCAGCAGAGAAGAAGCGGGGGGGCGGGATACGCAGTATTTT.

This clonotype was counted at least ten times. One end of the junction is discordant with germline, which a read error may explain. This rearrangement joins TRBV5-1 to TRBJ2-7; 8 nucleotides align to TRBD1. The germline V gene encodes CDR1 SGHRS and CDR2 YFSETQ. This CDR3 has 14 amino acids. CDR3 nucleotides: TGTGCCAGCAGCCTCACAGGGGGGACCTACGAGCAGTACTTC. It codes for CASSLTGGTYEQYF.

Turning to this clonotype: Since a much larger clone is just one base distant, this may be a read error. Without the conserved terminal phenylalanine or tryptophan, this CDR3 likely stems from a read error. The chain is built from TRBV28 and TRBJ2-1; D gene ambiguous. Trimming cost V 5 bases and J 9 bases, with 5 bases left between them. Germline V CDR1 and CDR2: MDHEN, SYDVKM. The CDR3 length is 10 residues. The CDR3: CASSRLEQFL. In nucleotides, the CDR3 is TGTGCCAGCAGTCGTCTTGAGCAGTTCTTA.

The chain joins TRBV9 to TRBJ2-7; D may be TRBD1 (6 bases). The CDR3 is 14 residues long. V lost 0 bases to trimming and J lost 3 bases, with 10 bases between them. CDR1 SGDLS and CDR2 YYNGEE come from the germline V gene. CDR3 coding DNA: TGTGCCAGCAGCGTAGCTACAGGGTTCTACGAGCAGTACTTC. Its translation: CASSVATGFYEQYF.

This clonotype was observed many times. The rearrangement uses TRBV7-9 and TRBJ2-7; D gene uncertain. Germline lookup yields CDR1 SEHNR and CDR2 FQNEAQ (reference sequence). V was clipped by 1 base and J by 4 bases, with 11 bases between them. There are 14 residues in the CDR3. This CDR3 reads CASSLVSNRYEQYF. Written as DNA, the CDR3 is TGTGCCAGCAGCTTAGTTAGTAACCGTTACGAGCAGTACTTC.

The chain recombines TRBV6-8 with TRBJ2-7, with D possibly matching TRBD1 (5 bases). Germline V gives CDR1 MNHGY, CDR2 SAAAGT. CDR3 size: 15 residues. The V and J ends lost 0 bases and 3 bases respectively, with 12 bases between them. CDR3 residues: CASSYSNQGFYEQYF. CDR3 bases: TGTGCCAGCAGTTACTCGAATCAGGGATTCTACGAGCAGTACTTC.

This clonotype was detected a few times. The chain recombines TRBV12-5 with TRBJ1-5, with a tentative D call TRBD1 (6 bases). CDR3 length: 13 residues. The ends were cut back, 3 bases at V and 6 bases at J, with 9 bases in the middle. Germline V lookup: CDR1 LGHNT, CDR2 FRNRAP. Here the CDR3 reads CASGFGGPQPQHF. DNA of the CDR3: TGTGCTAGTGGTTTTGGGGGGCCTCAGCCCCAGCATTTT. Filled out from reference TRBV12-5 and TRBJ1-5, the complete variable domain reads DARVTQTPRHKVTEMGQEVTMRCQPILGHNTVFWYRQTMMQGLELLAYFRNRAPLDDSGMPKDRFSAEMPDATLATLKIQPSEPRDSAVYFCASGFGGPQPQHFGDGTRLSIL.

The chain employs TRBV15 and TRBJ2-4; 8 nucleotides match TRBD2. The germline V gene has CDR1 LNHNV and CDR2 YYDKDF (reference sequence). The CDR3 length is 17 residues. After removal of 3 bases from V and 2 bases from J, the junction contained 9 bases not matched to a gene. The CDR3 spells CATSSSRAGETKNIQYF. The CDR3 nucleotides are TGTGCCACCAGCAGTAGTCGAGCGGGGGAAACCAAAAACATTCAGTACTTC.

This clonotype has more than one count but fewer than ten. CDR3 nucleotide sequence: TGTGCCAGCAGCTTCCTGGCCCCGGGACTAGCGGGGGGCCCCTACAATGAGCAGTTCTTC. Its protein is CASSFLAPGLAGGPYNEQFF. The chain carries TRBV7-8 and TRBJ2-1; TRBD2 agrees at 15 bases. V shed 3 bases and J 2 bases; nucleotides not matched to a gene: 11. Germline V gene sequence: CDR1 SGHVS, CDR2 FQNEAQ. The CDR3 contains 20 residues.

The chain is built from TRBV29-1 and TRBJ2-3, with 14 bases that match TRBD2. The CDR3 runs 18 residues. The trim removed 8 bases at V and 6 bases at J, leaving 19 bases unmatched. In germline, CDR1 is SQVTM, CDR2 ANQGSEA. CDR3 sequence: CSLVDRGLAGDNSDTQYF. In DNA form, the CDR3 reads TGCAGCCTCGTGGACAGGGGACTAGCGGGAGATAATTCGGATACGCAGTATTTT.